This T cell receptor (beta chain) derives from a study of T cells in Graves' hyperthyroidism and ophthalmopathy. Study-wide findings and caveats: Within blood appeared most thyroid clonotypes that had expanded above 0.001.

Authors of the study amplified TCR beta CDR3 regions from RNA transcripts. The study used the HTBI primer set for a first-round RT-PCR of the TCR CDR3. One entry per CDR3 protein, called by TCRdb with MiXCR from the multiplex PCR reads. The sample has around 500,000 distinct CDR3 sequences; under 25% are singletons. Ophthalmopathy in the patients scored at least 3 on Clinical Activity Score and at least 4 on NOSPECS grade, lasting under 3 months. Exclusion criteria comprised uncontrolled infection, other autoimmune disease, pregnancy or lactation. For the diagnoses, clinical symptoms, serum thyroxine and TRAb, thyroid ultrasound and orbital computed tomography were used. The table lists this clonotype with a few counts. Its antigen remains unknown. The origin of this receptor is a woman in her seventies with Graves' ophthalmopathy. The sample was blood.

The CDR3, as DNA: TGTGCCAGCAGTTTAGAGGAGCCCTCCTATAGCAATCAGCCCCAGCATTTT. Translation: CASSLEEPSYSNQPQHF. The J gene is TRBJ1-5, the V gene TRBV12-3 or TRBV12-4; D not certain. V was trimmed by 1 base and J by 0 bases, leaving 13 bases between them. The CDR3 has 17 residues.